This TCR beta chain was identified during a study of control samples from healthy donors and cancer patients. The repertoire was sequenced with immunoSEQ multiplex PCR; TCRdb's copy has only in-frame clones and lacks some. The sample lists 150,000 to 200,000 clones; 75% to 95% were seen once. This CDR3 contains 15 residues. CDR1 SGHAT and CDR2 FQNNGV come from the germline V gene. V dropped 0 bases and J dropped 4 bases, with 12 bases sitting between them. A single count supports this clone. The specimen sequenced was blood. The V call is TRBV11-2, the J call TRBJ1-2; D call uncertain. The TCR sequence derives from a woman aged 35 to 49 in good health. The CDR3 DNA reads as TGTGCCAGCAGCTTAGACCGACCGATGGGCTATGGCTACACCTTC. It encodes CASSLDRPMGYGYTF.